This is a list of T cell receptor beta chains from one sample in a study of blood T cell repertoires in COVID-19. Repertoires were generated with immunoSEQ multiplex PCR, while TCRdb's copy carries only in-frame clones and drops some. The data show tens of thousands of clones, 83% seen once. Material: peripheral blood. The receptors derive from a man aged 65 to 79 with acute or convalescent COVID-19. The CDR3 runs from the conserved cysteine through the conserved F or W. Each record gives: J gene, V gene, D gene, clone size, CDR3 DNA, CDR3 protein. The D gene is left open where the match is weak. Size values are once, few and many counts, or a class for expanded clones, and some rows have none.

>TRBJ2-3|TRBV29-1|.|once
TGCAGCGTTGAGGTCGGGGGGCCAGATACGCAGTATTTT
CSVEVGGPDTQYF
>TRBJ1-3|TRBV7-2|TRBD1|medium-sized
TGTGCCAGCAGCTTGACAGGGGGAAACTCTGGAAACACCATATATTTT
CASSLTGGNSGNTIYF
>TRBJ1-6|TRBV5-5|.|.
TGTGCCAGCAGCTTGCTTGGGACTGCCAATTCACCCCTCCACTTT
CASSLLGTANSPLHF
>TRBJ1-4|TRBV6-1|.|.
TGTGCCAGCAGTGAAGCCAGGTGGGAAAAACTGTTTTTT
CASSEARWEKLFF
>TRBJ2-7|TRBV7-2|.|once
TGTGCCAGCAGCTTACCGGGAAGGACCGCTTCCTACGAGCAGTACTTC
CASSLPGRTASYEQYF
>TRBJ1-1|TRBV19|.|.
TGTGCCTGTCGCAGGGGAAACACTGAAGCTTTCTTT
CACRRGNTEAFF
>TRBJ1-6|TRBV19|.|once
TGTGCCAGTAGGCGAACGACAGTAAGCTCCTATAATTCACCCCTCCACTTT
CASRRTTVSSYNSPLHF
>TRBJ1-2|TRBV7-2|.|.
TGTGCCAGCAGCTTAGTAGCTGGCTATGGCCTGCTCCTCCCGACCTTC
CASSLVAGYGLLLPTF
>TRBJ2-3|TRBV3-1/TRBV3-2|TRBD2|.
TGTGCCAGCAGCCAAGAAGTGCGGGGGGGAAGCACAGATACGCAGTATTTT
CASSQEVRGGSTDTQYF
>TRBJ2-4|TRBV30|TRBD1|.
TGTGCCTGGAGCCAGCACAGGGGCGGAAACATTCAGTACTTC
CAWSQHRGGNIQYF
>TRBJ1-6|TRBV30|TRBD1|.
TGTGCCTGGGACAGGGCCTATAATTCACCCCTCCACTTT
CAWDRAYNSPLHF
>TRBJ2-7|TRBV5-1|.|.
TGCGCCAGCAGAATAGGGGTGAACCGCTACGAGCAGTACTTC
CASRIGVNRYEQYF
>TRBJ2-3|TRBV9|.|.
TGTGCCAGCAGCGTAAGTGGGGGCCTCGGAGGCACAGATACGCAGTATTTT
CASSVSGGLGGTDTQYF
>TRBJ1-4|TRBV29-1|TRBD1|few
TGCAGCGTGGACGGACAGGGGACTAATGAAAAACTGTTTTTT
CSVDGQGTNEKLFF
>TRBJ1-5|TRBV10-3|.|.
TGTGCCACCTTAACCCAGGACAATCAGCCCCAGCATTTT
CATLTQDNQPQHF
>TRBJ1-5|TRBV19|.|.
TGTGCCAGTAGTATTGGCCCTCAGGGCCAGCCCCAGCATTTT
CASSIGPQGQPQHF
>TRBJ2-1|TRBV15|TRBD2|once
TGTGCCACCAGCTCGAGGTCGGGGAGGGCTTTTCATGAGCAGTTCTTC
CATSSRSGRAFHEQFF
>TRBJ1-1|TRBV6-1|.|few
TGTGCCAGCAGTGAGTGGGCCGGCGGGAGGAACACTGAAGCTTTCTTT
CASSEWAGGRNTEAFF
>TRBJ1-3|TRBV6-5|.|.
TGTGCCAGCAGGTACAGCGTCTACTCTGGAAACACCATATATTTT
CASRYSVYSGNTIYF
>TRBJ2-6|TRBV7-3|.|.
TGTGCCAGCAGTCCTCCCGGGGCTGGGGCCAACGTCCTGACTTTC
CASSPPGAGANVLTF
>TRBJ2-1|TRBV10-3|.|.
TGTGCCACGGGGGAGAATGAGCAGTTCTTC
CATGENEQFF
>TRBJ2-3|TRBV9|.|.
TGTGCCAGCAGCGTAGTAGGGAGCGGAGATACGCAGTATTTT
CASSVVGSGDTQYF
>TRBJ2-3|TRBV4-1|TRBD1|once
TGCGCCAGCAGCGAGGGACAGGGGATCACAGATACGCAGTATTTT
CASSEGQGITDTQYF
>TRBJ1-1|TRBV28|.|few
TGTGCCAGCAGTCCGACAGGAGTGAACACTGAAGCTTTCTTT
CASSPTGVNTEAFF
>TRBJ2-2|TRBV27|TRBD2|.
TGTGCCAGCAGTTTAAGCGGGGCTCGACTAGCGGTCGCCGGGGAGCTGTTTTTT
CASSLSGARLAVAGELFF
>TRBJ1-6|TRBV9|TRBD1|.
TGTGCCAGCAGCGTAGGAGCCGGGACAGGGCTATCACCCCTCCACTTT
CASSVGAGTGLSPLHF
>TRBJ2-7|TRBV5-1|.|.
TGCGCCAGCAACCCGGGGCGGGGACTTACCTACGAGCAGTACTTC
CASNPGRGLTYEQYF
>TRBJ2-1|TRBV12-3/TRBV12-4|.|.
TGTGCCAGCAGTTTAACAGGAAACAATGAGCAGTTCTTC
CASSLTGNNEQFF
>TRBJ1-2|TRBV11-1|.|few
TGTGCCAGCAGCTTTACAGGTTCGAACTATGGCTACACCTTC
CASSFTGSNYGYTF
>TRBJ2-5|TRBV3-1/TRBV3-2|TRBD2|.
TGTGCCAGCAGCCGAGCGGGGGGCCAAGAGACCCAGTACTTC
CASSRAGGQETQYF
>TRBJ2-1|TRBV19|TRBD1|.
TGTGCCAGTAGCCGTGACAGGGTATGGACCCCTAATGAGCAGTTCTTC
CASSRDRVWTPNEQFF
>TRBJ1-3|TRBV9|.|.
TGTGCCAGCAGCGTAGCCACGGGGACTGGAAACACCATATATTTT
CASSVATGTGNTIYF
>TRBJ2-1|TRBV5-6|.|.
TGTGCCAGCAGCTTGGTTACGGTCTCCTACAATGAGCAGTTCTTC
CASSLVTVSYNEQFF
>TRBJ1-1|TRBV5-4|.|.
TGTGCCAGCAGACCCCCCCGGGGGAACACTGAAGCTTTCTTT
CASRPPRGNTEAFF
>TRBJ1-2|TRBV15|TRBD1|few
TGTGCCACCAGCAGATCAATGGGACAGGCCGACTATGGCTACACCTTC
CATSRSMGQADYGYTF
>TRBJ2-4|TRBV12-5|TRBD1|.
TGTGCTAGTGACACAAGGGGGCAGAAAAACATTCAGTACTTC
CASDTRGQKNIQYF
>TRBJ2-2|TRBV4-1|TRBD2|.
TGCGCCAGCAGCCAAAGACTAGCGGGAGCAGGCGGGGAGCTGTTTTTT
CASSQRLAGAGGELFF
>TRBJ2-1|TRBV18|TRBD1|.
TGTGCCAGCTCACCAGGGACAGGGGTCTACAATGAGCAGTTCTTC
CASSPGTGVYNEQFF
>TRBJ2-3|TRBV4-1|TRBD2|medium-sized
TGCGCCAGCAGTCCTAGCGGGGGGCCAGGGGAGACAGATACGCAGTATTTT
CASSPSGGPGETDTQYF
>TRBJ1-2|TRBV29-1|TRBD1|.
TGCAGCGTTGGTGGGACAGGGAACTATGGCTACACCTTC
CSVGGTGNYGYTF
>TRBJ2-7|TRBV5-4|TRBD1|.
TGTGCCAGCAGTCAGAAATCGGGGCAGGGGGCTTACGAGCAGTACTTC
CASSQKSGQGAYEQYF
>TRBJ2-3|TRBV7-2|TRBD2|once
TGTGCCAGCAGCTCACTAGCGGGATACACAGATACGCAGTATTTT
CASSSLAGYTDTQYF
>TRBJ1-1|TRBV27|.|.
TGTGCCAGCAGTTTATGGGACACTAACACTGAAGCTTTCTTT
CASSLWDTNTEAFF
>TRBJ2-7|TRBV6-1|.|.
TGTGCCAGCAGTGAAGTGGGCGGGGCAGGGGAGCAGTACTTC
CASSEVGGAGEQYF
>TRBJ2-1|TRBV18|TRBD1|.
TGTGCCAGCTCACAGGACAGGGAAGGTGAGCAGTTCTTC
CASSQDREGEQFF
>TRBJ1-6|TRBV11-3|.|.
TGTGCCAGCAGGAAAAGCGATAGCTCCTATAATTCACCCCTCCACTTT
CASRKSDSSYNSPLHF
>TRBJ2-1|TRBV9|.|.
TGTGCCAGCAGCGTAGCTGCGCGGGGCTCCTACAATGAGCAGTTCTTC
CASSVAARGSYNEQFF
>TRBJ1-2|TRBV23-1|TRBD1|.
TGCGCCAGCGGACTCCGGGACAGGGGAAACTATGGCTACACCTTC
CASGLRDRGNYGYTF
>TRBJ2-1|TRBV7-3|TRBD2|.
TGTGCCAGCAGCTTACTAGCGGGCCTCTCCAATGAGCAGTTCTTC
CASSLLAGLSNEQFF
>TRBJ1-4|TRBV19|TRBD1|.
TGTGCCAGTTCGACAGGGGGAAATGAAAAACTGTTTTTT
CASSTGGNEKLFF
>TRBJ2-2|TRBV7-5|.|.
TGTGCCAGAAGCTTAACAGGGGGGAACACCGGGGAGCTGTTTTTT
CARSLTGGNTGELFF